The rows below give T cell receptor beta chains drawn from one sample of a study of T cells in Graves' hyperthyroidism and ophthalmopathy. Using its own MiXCR run on the multiplex PCR reads, TCRdb lists one record per CDR3 protein. The sample includes more than 450,000 distinct CDR3 sequences, just under 20% of them seen just once. Sequencing was carried out using blood. These receptors were collected from a man aged 40-55 years with Graves' ophthalmopathy. Both conserved end residues are part of each CDR3. The D gene is left open where the match is weak. The listing skips clone size in some rows; elsewhere it reads once, few, many or a size class.

TRBJ1-2 . . TRBV5-1 TGCGCCAGCAGCCTGGGTGAGGGCATTCCTGGCTACACCTTC CASSLGEGIPGYTF
TRBJ1-1 . many TRBV20-1 TGCAGTGCTAGAACGGGGATGAACACTGAAGCTTTCTTT CSARTGMNTEAFF
TRBJ2-1 TRBD2 many TRBV20-1 TGCAGTGCTGGGAGGATTGACGGGACTAGCGGGAGGGCTGAGCAGTTCTTC CSAGRIDGTSGRAEQFF
TRBJ2-2 TRBD1 few TRBV6-1 TGTGCCAGCAGTGCTTTTAGGGGGCCCGGGGAGCTGTTTTTT CASSAFRGPGELFF
TRBJ1-5 TRBD1 few TRBV6-1 TGTGCCAGCAGTCCAAGAGGGGTCAGGGGGCGCGTAAGCAATCAGCCCCAGCATTTT CASSPRGVRGRVSNQPQHF
TRBJ1-5 . few TRBV3-1 TGTGCCAGCAGCCAAGACACCAACCGCAATCAGCCCCAGCATTTT CASSQDTNRNQPQHF
TRBJ2-6 . . TRBV15 TGTGCCACCAGCAGTGGGTCTGGGGCCAACGTCCTGACTTTC CATSSGSGANVLTF
TRBJ1-1 TRBD1 . TRBV6-2/TRBV6-3 TGTGCCAGCAGTTACCGTAGTACAGGGGCGGTCGAAGCTTTCTTT CASSYRSTGAVEAFF
TRBJ2-1 TRBD2 few TRBV6-2/TRBV6-3 TGTGCCAGCAGCTATACTAGCGGGGTGTACAATGAGCAGTTCTTC CASSYTSGVYNEQFF
TRBJ2-1 TRBD2 many TRBV7-3 TGTGCCAGCAGCTTAACACGGGCTAGCGGGGCAAATGAGCAGTTCTTC CASSLTRASGANEQFF
TRBJ2-1 . few TRBV7-8 TGTGCCAGCAGCTTGTATGGGTTAATCAATGAGCAGTTCTTC CASSLYGLINEQFF
TRBJ2-5 . many TRBV7-9 TGTGCCAGCAGCTTATACAGGGGGAGGGAGGAGACCCAGTACTTC CASSLYRGREETQYF
TRBJ1-5 TRBD1 many TRBV12-3/TRBV12-4 TGTGCCAGCAGTGACAGGGGGGATCAGCCCCAGCATTTT CASSDRGDQPQHF
TRBJ2-5 . many TRBV7-2 TGTGCCAGCAGCTTAGATTTGTGGGGGGCTGCGACCCAGTACTTC CASSLDLWGAATQYF
TRBJ1-6 TRBD1 . TRBV11-2 TGTGCCAGCAGCTTCGCAGGGGGCGGGTCACCCCTCCACTTT CASSFAGGGSPLHF
TRBJ2-1 . . TRBV6-1 TGTGCCAGCAGGGCAAACAATGAGCAGTTCTTC CASRANNEQFF
TRBJ2-6 . . TRBV7-3 TGTGCCAGCAGCTTCGGAGGGGGCGGCACTGGGGCCAACGTCCTGACTTTC CASSFGGGGTGANVLTF
TRBJ2-1 . many TRBV6-6 TGTGCCAGCAGTTACTGGGCGGGGGCGGAAAACGAGCAGTTCTTC CASSYWAGAENEQFF
TRBJ2-2 . . TRBV5-1 TGCGCCAGCAGCTCTGTGGGTAGCGGGAACACCGGGGAGCTGTTTTTT CASSSVGSGNTGELFF
TRBJ1-6 TRBD1 many TRBV12-3/TRBV12-4 TGTGCCAGCAGTGATACCCAAGAAGGGACAGCCAATAATTCACCCCTCCACTTT CASSDTQEGTANNSPLHF
TRBJ2-3 TRBD2 few TRBV18 TGTGCCAGCTCACCGGAGGGCCTAGCGGGACTCACAGATACGCAGTATTTT CASSPEGLAGLTDTQYF
TRBJ2-7 TRBD1 . TRBV27 TGTGCCAGCAGTTTTCGGGACAGGGTTTACTACGAGCAGTACTTC CASSFRDRVYYEQYF
TRBJ1-5 . few TRBV28 TGTGCCAGCAGTTTATCGGGTAGTCATCAGCCCCAGCATTTT CASSLSGSHQPQHF
TRBJ2-1 TRBD1 few TRBV6-9 TGTGCCAGCAGTTATCGGCAGGGGGCCTACAATGAGCAGTTCTTC CASSYRQGAYNEQFF
TRBJ2-7 . . TRBV20-1 TGCAGTGCTAGACGGCTATACGAGCAGTACTTC CSARRLYEQYF
TRBJ2-7 TRBD2 many TRBV10-2 TGCGCCAGCGGATCTAGCGGGGTCCCCTACGAGCAGTACTTC CASGSSGVPYEQYF
TRBJ2-6 TRBD2 . TRBV3-1 TGTGCCAGCAGCCTCCGGACTAGCGGGACTTATGGGGCCAACGTCCTGACTTTC CASSLRTSGTYGANVLTF
TRBJ1-1 TRBD1 many TRBV7-8 TGTGCCAGCAGCCGGGGACAGGGGGCAGACGCTGAAGCTTTCTTT CASSRGQGADAEAFF
TRBJ2-1 . . TRBV6-1 TGTGCCAGCAGTGAAGCGGTACCCTCCTACAATGAGCAGTTCTTC CASSEAVPSYNEQFF
TRBJ1-2 . . TRBV12-3/TRBV12-4 TGTGCCAGCAGTTTAAGGGGGTCAGTTGCGGATGGCTACACCTTC CASSLRGSVADGYTF
TRBJ1-5 TRBD1 many TRBV28 TGTGCCAGCAGTCTGGGGACAGGGGGCTTCAATCAGCCCCAGCATTTT CASSLGTGGFNQPQHF
TRBJ1-2 . few TRBV4-2 TGTGCCAGCAGCCAAGGCGGAGAGAGTGGCTACACCTTC CASSQGGESGYTF
TRBJ2-1 TRBD2 many TRBV3-1 TGTGCCAGCAGCCAGCCGGCTAGCGGATGGCAGTTCTTC CASSQPASGWQFF
TRBJ2-5 TRBD1 . TRBV5-1 TGCGCCAGCAGCTTTGGGCCCGGGACAGGGACAGAGACCCAGTACTTC CASSFGPGTGTETQYF
TRBJ2-1 TRBD2 many TRBV9 TGTGCCAGCAGCCCAGGGACTAGCGGGGCCTACAATGAGCAGTTCTTC CASSPGTSGAYNEQFF
TRBJ2-5 . few TRBV10-1 TGCGCCAGCACCCGCGGGGCCCCCCAAGAGACCCAGTACTTC CASTRGAPQETQYF
TRBJ1-2 . . TRBV6-2/TRBV6-3 TGTGCCAGCAGTTACGCCGGCGGCTATGGCTACACCTTC CASSYAGGYGYTF
TRBJ2-1 TRBD2 many TRBV3-1 TGTGCCAGCAGCGGCCGGGAGGGGCCCTACAATGAGCAGTTCTTC CASSGREGPYNEQFF
TRBJ1-2 TRBD1 . TRBV6-1 TGTGCCAGCAGTGAACTGGGACAGGGGTTGAGCTATGGCTACACCTTC CASSELGQGLSYGYTF
TRBJ2-3 . many TRBV6-2/TRBV6-3 TGTGCCAGCAGTGGGGACGTAGATACGCAGTATTTT CASSGDVDTQYF
TRBJ2-7 . few TRBV20-1 TGCAGTGCCACAACTGATCAGGGTTACGAGCAGTACTTC CSATTDQGYEQYF
TRBJ1-2 . . TRBV12-3/TRBV12-4 TGTGCCTGCAGACTTTCAGCTAACTATGGCTACACCTTC CACRLSANYGYTF
TRBJ1-1 . few TRBV30 TGTGCCTCGCGTGCACCAACAGGGTCGAACACTGAAGCTTTCTTT CASRAPTGSNTEAFF
TRBJ2-7 . many TRBV20-1 TGCAGTGCTAGGCCCTTAGGTAGATGGATCCACGAGCAGTACTTC CSARPLGRWIHEQYF
TRBJ2-5 TRBD1 . TRBV7-2 TGTGCCAGCAGCCGCCCACAAGGGGGCCGGGAGACCCAGTACTTC CASSRPQGGRETQYF
TRBJ2-7 . . TRBV6-5 TGTGCCAGCAGTTACGATTTGAGTGAGCAGTACTTC CASSYDLSEQYF
TRBJ2-1 . many TRBV11-2 TGTGCCAGCAGGACAGGTGGGAGCTCCTACAATGAGCAGTTCTTC CASRTGGSSYNEQFF
TRBJ2-3 TRBD2 many TRBV7-2 TGTGCCAGCAGCCAAAGCGGGAGTCGGACAGATACGCAGTATTTT CASSQSGSRTDTQYF
TRBJ1-2 . few TRBV2 TGTGCCAGCAGTGAAGTGACGAAGGGCAGATTCACCTTC CASSEVTKGRFTF
TRBJ2-3 TRBD1 many TRBV6-1 TGTGCCAGCAGGGAGACAGGGATAACAGATACGCAGTATTTT CASRETGITDTQYF
TRBJ1-2 . many TRBV20-1 TGCAGTTGGCGGCAGGGCTCCGGCTACACCTTC CSWRQGSGYTF
TRBJ2-5 TRBD2 . TRBV11-2 TGTGCCAGCGGATACCCCCCTACCGGGACTAGCTGGGGAGAGACCCAGTACTTC CASGYPPTGTSWGETQYF
TRBJ2-7 . . TRBV9 TGTGCCAGCAGCGTAGATCAGGGGGGATACGAGCAGTACTTC CASSVDQGGYEQYF
TRBJ2-7 TRBD1 many TRBV5-1 TGTGCCAGCAGCTTAGAGGGGGCGTACGAGCAGTACTTC CASSLEGAYEQYF
TRBJ2-1 TRBD2 many TRBV28 TGTGCCAGCAGTTTCTCTAGCGGGCTAAACAATGAGCAGTTCTTC CASSFSSGLNNEQFF
TRBJ2-1 . . TRBV7-9 TGTGCCAGCAGCCTTACGGGTAGCGATGAGCAGTTCTTC CASSLTGSDEQFF
TRBJ2-1 . many TRBV20-1 TGCAGTGCTGCCGGGACTACCCCCAGGGGCTCCTACAATGAGCAGTTCTTC CSAAGTTPRGSYNEQFF
TRBJ2-2 . many TRBV6-1 TGTGCCACTGCCCTGGTAACGAACACCGGGGAGCTGTTTTTT CATALVTNTGELFF
TRBJ1-5 . . TRBV6-1 TGTGCCAGCAGTGAAGTGACATGGATCAATCAGCCCCAGCATTTT CASSEVTWINQPQHF
TRBJ1-3 . . TRBV2 TGTGCCAGCAGTGAGGGAGGCAGAGGCTTATATTTT CASSEGGRGLYF